This T cell receptor beta chain derives from a study of cytomegalovirus exposure and HLA in healthy donors. This clone was seen just once. The study ran its PCR with 60 Vbeta and 13 Jbeta primers. Data came from immunoSEQ multiplex PCR; TCRdb stores just in-frame clones and leaves some out. This table holds about 95,000 clones, about 76% found once. The CDR3 is made up of 16 amino acids. Trimming removed 0 bases from V and 2 bases from J, with 12 bases in between. Germline CDR1 is SGHRS and CDR2 is YFSETQ. Each donor was nominally healthy when sampled (though unrecorded immune exposures were likely). This clonotype was sampled from a woman in her 70s in good health and CMV-seropositive. Sequenced material: PBMCs. The chain combines TRBV5-1 with TRBJ2-1; D perhaps matches TRBD1 (6 bases). In nucleotides, the CDR3 is TGCGCCAGCAGCTTGGAAGTGCGGACAGCCTACAATGAGCAGTTCTTC. It encodes CASSLEVRTAYNEQFF.